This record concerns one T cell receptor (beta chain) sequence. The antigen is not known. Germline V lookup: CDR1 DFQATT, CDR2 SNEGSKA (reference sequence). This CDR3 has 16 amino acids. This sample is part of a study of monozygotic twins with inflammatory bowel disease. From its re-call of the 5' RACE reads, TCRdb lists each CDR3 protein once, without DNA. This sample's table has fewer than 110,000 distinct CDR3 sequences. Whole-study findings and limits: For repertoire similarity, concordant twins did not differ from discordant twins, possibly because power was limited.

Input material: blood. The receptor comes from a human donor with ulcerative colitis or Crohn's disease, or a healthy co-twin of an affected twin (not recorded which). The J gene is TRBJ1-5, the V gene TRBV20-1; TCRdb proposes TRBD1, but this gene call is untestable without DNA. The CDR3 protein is CSARERGRLSNQPQHF.